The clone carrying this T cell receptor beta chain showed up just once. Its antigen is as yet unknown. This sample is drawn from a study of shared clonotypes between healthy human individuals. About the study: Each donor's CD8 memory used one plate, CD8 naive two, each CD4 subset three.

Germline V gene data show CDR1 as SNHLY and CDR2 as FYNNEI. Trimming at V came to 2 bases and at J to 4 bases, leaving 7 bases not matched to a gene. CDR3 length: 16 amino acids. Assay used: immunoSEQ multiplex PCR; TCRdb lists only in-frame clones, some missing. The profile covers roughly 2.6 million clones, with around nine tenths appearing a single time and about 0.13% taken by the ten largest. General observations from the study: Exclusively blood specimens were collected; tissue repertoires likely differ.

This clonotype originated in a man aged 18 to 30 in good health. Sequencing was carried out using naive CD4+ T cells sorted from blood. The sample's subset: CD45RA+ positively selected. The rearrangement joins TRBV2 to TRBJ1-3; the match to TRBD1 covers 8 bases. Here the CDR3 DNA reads TGTGCCAGCAGTGAATCTGGACAGGGTTTAGGAAACACCATATATTTT. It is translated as CASSESGQGLGNTIYF.